The source of this TCR beta chain is a study of CXCR3-negative and CXCR3-positive naive CD8 T cells. Overall study: Sequencing brought in 130 million to 150 million TRB reads altogether, and each library got about 1.5 +/- 0.3 million.

CDR1 is LNHNV and CDR2 is YYDKDF in the germline V gene (reference sequence). CDR3 length equals 15 residues. All TRB cDNA libraries came from 5' RACE performed with UMI labels. Each CDR3 protein gets one entry in TCRdb, which reprocessed the 5' RACE reads and gives no DNA. This specimen shows fewer than 55,000 distinct CDR3 sequences; the ten leading clones hold about 1.4%. This receptor was obtained from a human donor in good health. Some clones in this sample may be carry-over from other donors' samples. Sequencing was performed on naive CXCR3- CD8+ T cells from blood. Described subset: CD45RO-CCR7+CD27+CD95- naive CD8+ T cells lacking CXCR3 (TNR3-). The chain couples TRBV15 to TRBJ2-7; the D gene TCRdb calls, TRBD1, cannot be checked with no DNA. The CDR3: CATRSSGQAFYEQYF. The full variable domain, in which reference TRBV15 and TRBJ2-7 provide the parts outside the CDR3, is DAMVIQNPRYQVTQFGKPVTLSCSQTLNHNVMYWYQQKSSQAPKLLFHYYDKDFNNEADTPDNFQSRRPNTSFCFLDIRSPGLGDTAMYLCATRSSGQAFYEQYFGPGTRLTVT.